The clone carrying this T cell receptor beta chain was seen at least ten times. Amplified TCR beta CDR3 regions derived from RNA transcripts. TCR CDR3 regions were first amplified by RT-PCR with HTBI primers. TCRdb analysed the multiplex PCR reads with MiXCR anew, one entry per CDR3 protein. The table shows 360,000 or so distinct CDR3 sequences, with 13% to 15% occurring only once. Patients showing uncontrolled infection, other autoimmune disease, pregnancy or lactation were ineligible. Trimming removed 1 base from V and 8 bases from J; junction bases left unmatched: 7. CDR1 SEHNR and CDR2 FQNEAQ come from the germline V gene (reference sequence). The CDR3 sequence is 15 residues long. The data stem from a study of T cells in Graves' hyperthyroidism and ophthalmopathy.

The chain employs TRBV7-9 and TRBJ2-1, with 8 bases identical to TRBD1. The sequencing sample was made of blood. This receptor was taken from a woman aged 55-70 years with Graves' ophthalmopathy. The CDR3 sequence: CASSLGPDRGDEQFF. The CDR3 bases are TGTGCCAGCAGCTTAGGCCCCGACAGGGGAGATGAGCAGTTCTTC.